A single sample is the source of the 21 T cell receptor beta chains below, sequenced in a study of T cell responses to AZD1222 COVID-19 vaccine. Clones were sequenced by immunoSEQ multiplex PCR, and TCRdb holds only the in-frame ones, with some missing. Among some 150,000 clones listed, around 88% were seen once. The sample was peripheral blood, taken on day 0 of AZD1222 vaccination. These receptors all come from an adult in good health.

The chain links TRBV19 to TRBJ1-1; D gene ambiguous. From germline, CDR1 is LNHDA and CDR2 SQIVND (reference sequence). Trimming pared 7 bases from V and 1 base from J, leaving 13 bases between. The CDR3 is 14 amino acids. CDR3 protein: CASKYRDQNTEAFF. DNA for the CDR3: TGTGCCAGTAAATACAGAGACCAGAACACTGAAGCTTTCTTT.

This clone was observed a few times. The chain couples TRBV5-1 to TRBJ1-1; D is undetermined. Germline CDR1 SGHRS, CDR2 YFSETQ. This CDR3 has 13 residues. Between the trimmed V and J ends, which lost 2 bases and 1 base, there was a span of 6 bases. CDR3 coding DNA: TGCGCCAGCAGCTTCACACAGAACACTGAAGCTTTCTTT. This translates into CASSFTQNTEAFF. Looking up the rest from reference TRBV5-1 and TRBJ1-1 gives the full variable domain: KAGVTQTPRYLIKTRGQQVTLSCSPISGHRSVSWYQQTPGQGLQFLFEYFSETQRNKGNFPGRFSGRQFSNSRSEMNVSTLELGDSALYLCASSFTQNTEAFFGQGTRLTVV.

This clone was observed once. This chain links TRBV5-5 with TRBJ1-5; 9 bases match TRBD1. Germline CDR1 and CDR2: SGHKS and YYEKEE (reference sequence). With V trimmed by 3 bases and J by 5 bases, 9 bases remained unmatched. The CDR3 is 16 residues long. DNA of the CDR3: TGTGCCAGCAGCTCCGGGACAGGGCGTTTGGATCAGCCCCAGCATTTT. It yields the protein CASSSGTGRLDQPQHF.

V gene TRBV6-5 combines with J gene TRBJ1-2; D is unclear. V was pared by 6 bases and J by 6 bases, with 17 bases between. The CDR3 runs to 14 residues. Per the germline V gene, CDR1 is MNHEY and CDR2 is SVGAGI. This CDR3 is CASSLVVSGDGYTF. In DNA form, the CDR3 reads TGTGCCAGCAGCCTCGTAGTAAGCGGGGATGGCTACACCTTC.

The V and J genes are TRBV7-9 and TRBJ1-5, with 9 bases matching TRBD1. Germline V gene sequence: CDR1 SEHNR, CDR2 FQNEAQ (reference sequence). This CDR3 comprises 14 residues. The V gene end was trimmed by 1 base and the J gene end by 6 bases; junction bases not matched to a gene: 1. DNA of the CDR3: TGTGCCAGCAGCTTAGACAGGGGGCCTCAGCCCCAGCATTTT. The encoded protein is CASSLDRGPQPQHF.

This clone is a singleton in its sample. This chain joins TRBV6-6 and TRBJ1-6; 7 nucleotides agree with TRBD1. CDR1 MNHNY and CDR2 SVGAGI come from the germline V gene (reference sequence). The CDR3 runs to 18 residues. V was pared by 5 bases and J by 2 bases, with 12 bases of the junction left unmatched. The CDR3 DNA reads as TGTGCCAGCAGTCCTTACCTCCCGACAGGGACCTATAATTCACCCCTCCACTTT. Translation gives CASSPYLPTGTYNSPLHF.

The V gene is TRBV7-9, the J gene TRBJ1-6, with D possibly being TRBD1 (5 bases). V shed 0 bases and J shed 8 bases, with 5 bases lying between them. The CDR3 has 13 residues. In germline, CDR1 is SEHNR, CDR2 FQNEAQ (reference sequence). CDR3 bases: TGTGCCAGCAGCTTAGCCAGGGATTCACCCCTCCACTTT. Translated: CASSLARDSPLHF.

In DNA form, the CDR3 reads TGTGCCAGCAGTTACGGCACCAGGGAGGGGGTGCAGTATTTT. Translated: CASSYGTREGVQYF. This chain joins TRBV6-5 and TRBJ2-3; a weak D match, TRBD2 (7 bases). Germline CDR1 MNHEY, CDR2 SVGAGI. CDR3 length: 14 residues. With 2 bases removed from V and 11 bases from J, the gap between germline ends came to 17 bases.

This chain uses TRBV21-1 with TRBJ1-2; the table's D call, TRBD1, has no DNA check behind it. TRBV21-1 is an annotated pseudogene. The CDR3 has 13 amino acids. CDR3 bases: TGTGCCAGCAGCAAAGGCTACAGGGATGGCTACACCTTC. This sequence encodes CASSKGYRDGYTF.

For the CDR3, the DNA is TGTGCCAGCAGAAATACAGGGGGCCTCCCCTACGAGCAGTACTTC. Translated, it gives CASRNTGGLPYEQYF. V gene TRBV28 combines with J gene TRBJ2-7; 9 bases align to TRBD1. This CDR3 spans 15 amino acids. Looked up from germline, CDR1 is MDHEN and CDR2 is SYDVKM. V lost 6 bases and J lost 2; bases outside the gene matches: 8.

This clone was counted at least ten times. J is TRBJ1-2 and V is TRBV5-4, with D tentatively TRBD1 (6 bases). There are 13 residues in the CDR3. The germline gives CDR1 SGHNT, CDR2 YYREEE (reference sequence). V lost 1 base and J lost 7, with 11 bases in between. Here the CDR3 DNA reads TGTGCCAGCAGCTTGATACAGGGATCTGGCTACACCTTC. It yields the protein CASSLIQGSGYTF.

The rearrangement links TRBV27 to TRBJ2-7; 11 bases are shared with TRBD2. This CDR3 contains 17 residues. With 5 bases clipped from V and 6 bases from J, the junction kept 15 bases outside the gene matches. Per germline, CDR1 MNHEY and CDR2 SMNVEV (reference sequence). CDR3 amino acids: CASSPITALAGVREQYF. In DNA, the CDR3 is TGTGCCAGCAGTCCCATTACGGCACTAGCGGGAGTTCGCGAGCAGTACTTC.

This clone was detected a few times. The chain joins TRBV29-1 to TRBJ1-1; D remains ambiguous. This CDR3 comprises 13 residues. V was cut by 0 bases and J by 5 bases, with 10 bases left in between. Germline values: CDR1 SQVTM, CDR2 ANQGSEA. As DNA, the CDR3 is TGCAGCGTTGAAGATCGAGCGGGAACTGAAGCTTTCTTT. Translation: CSVEDRAGTEAFF.

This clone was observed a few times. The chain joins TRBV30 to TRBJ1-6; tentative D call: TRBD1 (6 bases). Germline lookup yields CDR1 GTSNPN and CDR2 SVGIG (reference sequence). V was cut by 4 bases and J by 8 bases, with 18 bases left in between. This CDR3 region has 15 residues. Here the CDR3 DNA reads TGTGCCTGGAAAGGGGGGTTAAAAAGTTATTCACCCCTCCACTTT. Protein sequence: CAWKGGLKSYSPLHF. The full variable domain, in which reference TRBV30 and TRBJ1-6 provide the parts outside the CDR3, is SQTIHQWPATLVQPVGSPLSLECTVEGTSNPNLYWYRQAAGRGLQLLFYSVGIGQISSEVPQNLSASRPQDRQFILSSKKLLLSDSGFYLCAWKGGLKSYSPLHFGNGTRLTVT.

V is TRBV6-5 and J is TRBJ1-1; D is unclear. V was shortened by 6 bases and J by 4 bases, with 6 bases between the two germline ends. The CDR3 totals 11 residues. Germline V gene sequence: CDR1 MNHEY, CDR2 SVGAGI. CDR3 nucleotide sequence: TGTGCCAGCAGGCATATCACTGAAGCTTTCTTT. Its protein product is CASRHITEAFF.

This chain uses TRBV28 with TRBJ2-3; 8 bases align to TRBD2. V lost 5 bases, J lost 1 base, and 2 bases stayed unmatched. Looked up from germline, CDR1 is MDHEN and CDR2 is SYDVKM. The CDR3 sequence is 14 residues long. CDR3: CASSPGGGTDTQYF. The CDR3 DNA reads TGTGCCAGCAGTCCCGGGGGGGGCACAGATACGCAGTATTTT.

The CDR3 loop reads CASSDRLNTEAFF. Here the CDR3 DNA reads TGCGCCAGCAGCGACAGGCTGAACACTGAAGCTTTCTTT. The gene calls are TRBV4-1 and TRBJ1-1; D might be TRBD1 (6 bases). CDR1 is MGHRA and CDR2 is YSYEKL in the germline V gene. The V end was cut by 5 bases, the J end by 0 bases, with 7 bases between. The CDR3 has 13 amino acids.

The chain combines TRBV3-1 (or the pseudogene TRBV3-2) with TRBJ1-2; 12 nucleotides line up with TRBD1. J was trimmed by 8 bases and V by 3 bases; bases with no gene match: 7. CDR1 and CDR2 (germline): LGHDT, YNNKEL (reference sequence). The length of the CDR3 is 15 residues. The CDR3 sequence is CASSQTGTGGRGYTF. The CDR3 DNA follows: TGTGCCAGCAGCCAGACCGGGACAGGGGGCCGAGGCTACACCTTC.

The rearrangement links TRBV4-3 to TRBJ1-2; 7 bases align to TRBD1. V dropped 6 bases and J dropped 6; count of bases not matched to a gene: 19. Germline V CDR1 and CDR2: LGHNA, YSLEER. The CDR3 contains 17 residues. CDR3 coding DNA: TGCGCCAGCAGTATCGCCCGGGACAGCTCACGCGTGAATGGCTACACCTTC. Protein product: CASSIARDSSRVNGYTF.

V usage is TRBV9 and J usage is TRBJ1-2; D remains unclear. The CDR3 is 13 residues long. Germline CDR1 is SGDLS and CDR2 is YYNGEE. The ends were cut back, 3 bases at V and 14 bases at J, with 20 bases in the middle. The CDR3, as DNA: TGTGCCAGCAGCGCCCCGAACGGCCCCCCCGGGACCTTC. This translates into CASSAPNGPPGTF.

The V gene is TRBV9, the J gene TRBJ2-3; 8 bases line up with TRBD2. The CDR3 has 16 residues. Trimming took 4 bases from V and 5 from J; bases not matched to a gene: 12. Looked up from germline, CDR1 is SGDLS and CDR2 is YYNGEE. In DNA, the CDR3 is TGTGCCAGCAGCTCACAAGCGGGAGCGTGGGGAGATACGCAGTATTTT. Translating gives CASSSQAGAWGDTQYF.